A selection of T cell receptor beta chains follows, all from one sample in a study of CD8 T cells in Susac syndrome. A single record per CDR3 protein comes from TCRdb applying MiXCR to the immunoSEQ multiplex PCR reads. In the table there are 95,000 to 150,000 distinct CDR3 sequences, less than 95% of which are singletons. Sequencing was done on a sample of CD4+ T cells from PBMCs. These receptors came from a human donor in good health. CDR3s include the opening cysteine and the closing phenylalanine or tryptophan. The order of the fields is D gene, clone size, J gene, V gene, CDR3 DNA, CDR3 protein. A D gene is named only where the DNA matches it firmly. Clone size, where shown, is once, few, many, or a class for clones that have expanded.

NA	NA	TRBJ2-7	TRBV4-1	TGCGCCAGCAGCCAAGATTTCAGGAATTACGAGCAGTACTTC	CASSQDFRNYEQYF
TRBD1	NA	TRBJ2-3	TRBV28	TGTGCCAGCAGCCCGGGACAGACGGTAGATACGCAGTATTTT	CASSPGQTVDTQYF
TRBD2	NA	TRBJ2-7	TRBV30	TGTGCCTGGAGTTCGGGGGGGGGCGAGCAGTACTTC	CAWSSGGGEQYF
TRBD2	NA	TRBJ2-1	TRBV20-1	TGCAGTGCTAAGTCCCTAGCGGGAGGCTCCTACAATGAGCAGTTCTTC	CSAKSLAGGSYNEQFF
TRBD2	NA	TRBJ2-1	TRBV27	TGTGCCAGCAGTTTTCTAGCGGGAGGGGGGGGTGAGCAGTTCTTC	CASSFLAGGGGEQFF
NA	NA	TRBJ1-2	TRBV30	TGTGCCTGCCAGGGGCGGTGGTATGGCTACACCTTC	CACQGRWYGYTF
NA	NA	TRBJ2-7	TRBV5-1	TGCGCCAGCAGCTTGGGGACCTGGACTACCCCTTACGAGCAGTACTTC	CASSLGTWTTPYEQYF
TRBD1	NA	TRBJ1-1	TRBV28	TGTGCCAGCACCACTCCTACAGGGGTTAGGACTGAAGCTTTCTTT	CASTTPTGVRTEAFF
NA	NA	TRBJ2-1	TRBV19	TGTGCCAGTACCCATCCTAGGGGCCATGAGCAGTTCTTC	CASTHPRGHEQFF
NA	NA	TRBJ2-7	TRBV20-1	TGCAGTGCTTTTAGCGGCAACGAGCAGTACTTC	CSAFSGNEQYF
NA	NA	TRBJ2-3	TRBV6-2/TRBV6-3	TGTGCCAGCACTCCACCTGATGGAGGCAGGACGCAGTATTTT	CASTPPDGGRTQYF
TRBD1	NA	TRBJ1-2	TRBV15	TGTGCCACCAGCAGAGACGGGGTACAGGGGAAGAACTATGGCTACACCTTC	CATSRDGVQGKNYGYTF
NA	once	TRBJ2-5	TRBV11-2	TGTGCCAGCAGCTTAGTGTTAGGGTCGGGGACCCAGTACTTC	CASSLVLGSGTQYF
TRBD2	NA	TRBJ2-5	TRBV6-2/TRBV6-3	TGTGCCAGCAGTTACCCCCCCAGGAGGCTAGCGGGAGGGCCCTGGGAGACCCAGTACTTC	CASSYPPRRLAGGPWETQYF